One sample yielded the 22 T cell receptor beta chains listed below, sequenced in a study of T cells expressing NK-cell markers. No DNA is given; TCRdb re-called the 5' RACE reads and lists each CDR3 protein once. This sample contains roughly 420,000 distinct CDR3 sequences. Sequenced sample: blood T cells: a sorted CD56 or NKG2C T cell subset, CD4+ or CD8+ T cells, or bulk PBMC T cells (not recorded which). These TCRs come from a woman aged 18 to 75 in good health.

This sequence joins TRBV7-8 and TRBJ1-1. The CDR3 covers 13 residues. Germline V gives CDR1 SGHVS, CDR2 FQNEAQ. The CDR3 loop reads CASSEDPWGEAFF.

This chain uses TRBV7-9 with TRBJ2-1. In germline, CDR1 is SEHNR, CDR2 FQNEAQ (reference sequence). The length of the CDR3 is 13 residues. The chain's CDR3 is CASSLGVSNEQFF.

The chain carries TRBV29-1 and TRBJ2-3. Per the germline V gene, CDR1 is SQVTM and CDR2 is ANQGSEA. The CDR3 totals 14 residues. The CDR3 region is CSVEVGWGTDTQYF.

The rearrangement uses TRBV5-1 and TRBJ1-1. The CDR3 extends over 11 amino acids. Germline values: CDR1 SGHRS, CDR2 YFSETQ. The chain's CDR3 is CASRARDEAFF.

The chain joins TRBV20-1 to TRBJ1-2; TCRdb reports TRBD1, a call that lacks DNA to check it against. The CDR3 has 15 amino acids. Per germline, CDR1 DFQATT and CDR2 SNEGSKA (reference sequence). This CDR3 is CSARAGTGVIYGYTF.

This chain connects TRBV9 to TRBJ1-5. CDR1 and CDR2 (germline): SGDLS, YYNGEE. The CDR3 consists of 14 residues. The CDR3 sequence: CASALDGGNQPQHF.

The chain employs TRBV7-3 and TRBJ1-1; TCRdb's D call, TRBD1, is unchecked because there is no DNA. Germline values: CDR1 SGHTA, CDR2 FQGTGA. The CDR3 runs 14 residues. CDR3 residues: CASSATGVRTEAFF.

The genes are TRBV12-3 or TRBV12-4 and TRBJ1-5; TCRdb returns TRBD1, unconfirmable since there is no DNA. The CDR3 has 18 residues. The CDR3 is CASSSDQVWGAGNQPQHF.

The V gene is TRBV12-3 or TRBV12-4, the J gene TRBJ1-2; the D call from TCRdb, TRBD1, cannot be confirmed without DNA. This CDR3 comprises 14 residues. The CDR3 here is CATLPTGANYGYTF.

This chain joins TRBV27 and TRBJ1-5; as DNA is missing, the TRBD1 call by TCRdb cannot be tested. CDR1 and CDR2 (germline): MNHEY, SMNVEV (reference sequence). The length of the CDR3 is 13 residues. This CDR3 reads CASSFDRGRPQHF.

J is TRBJ2-1 and V is TRBV18. Germline V gene data show CDR1 as KGHSH and CDR2 as LQKENI. This CDR3 has 15 amino acids. CDR3 in amino acids: CASSPRDYTYNEQFF.

V is TRBV20-1 and J is TRBJ2-2; TCRdb calls TRBD2, which cannot be checked without DNA. The CDR3 contains 18 residues. The V gene's germline CDR1 is DFQATT and CDR2 SNEGSKA (reference sequence). CDR3 in amino acids: CSARDRTSGGPNTGELFF.

The chain joins TRBV5-1 to TRBJ2-2; TCRdb gives TRBD2 as the D gene, but with no DNA this cannot be confirmed. Germline CDR1 and CDR2: SGHRS and YFSETQ. This CDR3 is built from 16 residues. The CDR3 sequence: CASSAETGLAAGELFF.

The gene calls are TRBV6-2 or TRBV6-3 and TRBJ2-7; the D call from TCRdb, TRBD1, cannot be confirmed without DNA. Germline CDR1 MNHEY, CDR2 SVGEGT. The CDR3 consists of 13 residues. This chain's CDR3 is CASSPAGAYEQYF.

This sequence joins TRBV20-1 and TRBJ2-1; TCRdb selects TRBD2, and the lack of DNA leaves this call unchecked. The V gene's germline CDR1 is DFQATT and CDR2 SNEGSKA (reference sequence). The CDR3 sequence is 15 residues long. The CDR3 reads CSASGSPRGPNEQFF.

The chain has TRBV6-2 or TRBV6-3 and TRBJ1-2; the D call from TCRdb, TRBD1, cannot be confirmed without DNA. The germline gives CDR1 MNHEY, CDR2 SVGEGT. This CDR3 contains 17 residues. The CDR3 protein is CASSSAAGTDISYGYTF.

This chain's CDR3 is CSAELAGLSTDTQYF. This chain connects TRBV20-1 to TRBJ2-3; the TCRdb D gene call, TRBD2, has no DNA to confirm it. Germline V lookup: CDR1 DFQATT, CDR2 SNEGSKA (reference sequence). CDR3 length: 15 amino acids.

The V gene is TRBV11-2, the J gene TRBJ1-4; absent DNA, TCRdb's TRBD1 call cannot be checked. The CDR3 spans 15 residues. Germline assignment: CDR1 SGHAT and CDR2 FQNNGV. CDR3 loop: CASSQVTGYDEKLFF.

The chain combines TRBV23-1 with TRBJ1-5; the TRBD1 assignment by TCRdb is unverifiable without DNA. TRBV23-1 is an open reading frame, and its role is uncertain. The CDR3 sequence is 15 residues long. CDR3 in amino acids: CARLDRTGGNQPQHF.

The V gene is TRBV9, the J gene TRBJ2-7. This CDR3 has 15 residues. Germline CDR1 reads SGDLS; CDR2 reads YYNGEE. This chain's CDR3 is CASSVAPGVTYEQYF.

The chain links TRBV12-3 or TRBV12-4 to TRBJ2-5; the D call of TRBD1 rests on TCRdb alone, since no DNA is present to check it. The CDR3 covers 15 residues. The CDR3 spells CASRPQGTNQETQYF.

This chain links TRBV7-2 with TRBJ2-1; TCRdb's D call of TRBD1 is untestable without DNA. The CDR3 is 14 residues long. The germline CDR1 and CDR2 sequences are SGHTA and FQGNSA. The CDR3 here is CASSLVGGINEQFF.